This T cell receptor beta chain is from a study of blood T cells in healthy people across ages. Notes on this clonotype: The antigen is not known. This CDR3 is missing its conserved last phenylalanine or tryptophan, likely due to a read error.

Study findings and constraints: The study found TCR beta diversity correlated strongly with naive T cell percentage. In the absence of known donor CMV status, changes in expanded clonotypes were possibly confounded. A greater number of naive CD4+ cells and higher diversity distinguished long-lived donors from aged donors.

The germline V gene has CDR1 SQVTM and CDR2 ANQGSEA. The CDR3 sequence is 17 residues long. V trimming: 3 bases; J trimming: 2 bases; junction bases outside the gene matches: 13. Primers used in a second PCR of about 6 to 11 cycles were a sample-barcoded 5' primer and a J-beta primer mix. One entry per CDR3 protein results from TCRdb running MiXCR on the 5' RACE reads. The table includes about 1 million distinct CDR3 sequences, around 43% detected once. This sequence joins TRBV29-1 and TRBJ2-3; 8 bases are shared with TRBD2. The receptor was derived from a woman aged 55-70 years in good health. What was sequenced was blood. CDR3 DNA sequence: TGCAGCGTTGAGCACGGGGGTAGCGGGGTAACCACAGATACGCAGTATTAT. It is translated as CSVEHGGSGVTTDTQYY.